Listed below are T cell receptor beta chains from one sample, sequenced in a study of blood T cell repertoires in COVID-19. Some clones are missing from TCRdb's copy, which holds only in-frame ones; the method was immunoSEQ multiplex PCR. The repertoire includes over 25,000 clones, approximately 83% of them detected once, and roughly a sixth sits in the top ten. The sequenced sample was peripheral blood. The source of these receptors is a woman in her fifties or sixties with active COVID-19. CDR3s include the opening cysteine and the closing phenylalanine or tryptophan. The order of the fields is clone size, V gene, J gene, D gene, CDR3 DNA, CDR3 protein. A D gene is named only where the DNA matches it firmly. The size of a clone is reported for some rows only, either as once, few or many, or as a class for expanded clones.

abundance: .
v_gene: TRBV4-1
j_gene: TRBJ1-2
d_gene: TRBD1
CDR3nt: TGCGCCAGCAGCCAAGGACAGGGCAGTTGGAACTATGGCTACACCTTC
CDR3aa: CASSQGQGSWNYGYTF

abundance: .
v_gene: TRBV6-4
j_gene: TRBJ2-3
d_gene: TRBD1
CDR3nt: TGTGCCAGCAGTGAACAGGGGGCAGCTACGCAGTATTTT
CDR3aa: CASSEQGAATQYF

abundance: .
v_gene: TRBV7-8
j_gene: TRBJ1-3
d_gene: TRBD1
CDR3nt: TGTGCCAGCAGCTTAGTTCAGGGGGCAGGCTCTGGAAACACCATATATTTT
CDR3aa: CASSLVQGAGSGNTIYF

abundance: few
v_gene: TRBV24-1
j_gene: TRBJ2-1
d_gene: .
CDR3nt: TGTGCCACCGGGACATCCTCCTACAATGAGCAGTTCTTC
CDR3aa: CATGTSSYNEQFF

abundance: .
v_gene: TRBV4-1
j_gene: TRBJ2-1
d_gene: .
CDR3nt: TGCGCCAGCAGCCAAGATGTCGGACAGAAATACAATGAGCAGTTCTTC
CDR3aa: CASSQDVGQKYNEQFF

abundance: once
v_gene: TRBV5-1
j_gene: TRBJ2-1
d_gene: TRBD1
CDR3nt: TGCGCCAGCAGCGCGGGACAGGCATACAATGAGCAGTTCTTC
CDR3aa: CASSAGQAYNEQFF

abundance: .
v_gene: TRBV5-5
j_gene: TRBJ1-4
d_gene: TRBD1
CDR3nt: TGTGCCAGCAGCTTGGAACAGGGGGCTGAAAAACTGTTTTTT
CDR3aa: CASSLEQGAEKLFF

abundance: .
v_gene: TRBV7-9
j_gene: TRBJ1-1
d_gene: .
CDR3nt: TGTGCCAGCAGCTTTCGGTCATCGGACACTGAAGCTTTCTTT
CDR3aa: CASSFRSSDTEAFF

abundance: .
v_gene: TRBV5-1
j_gene: TRBJ2-1
d_gene: TRBD2
CDR3nt: TGCGCCAGCAGCTTGGGGACTAGCGGCAATGAGCAGTTCTTC
CDR3aa: CASSLGTSGNEQFF

abundance: few
v_gene: TRBV7-8
j_gene: TRBJ1-2
d_gene: TRBD1
CDR3nt: TGTGCCAGCAGCCGAGCCCGAGTGGACAGGGATGGCTACACCTTC
CDR3aa: CASSRARVDRDGYTF

abundance: .
v_gene: TRBV6-5
j_gene: TRBJ1-1
d_gene: TRBD1
CDR3nt: TGTGCCAGCAAGAACAGGGGGCTCACTGAAGCTTTCTTT
CDR3aa: CASKNRGLTEAFF

abundance: .
v_gene: TRBV3-1/TRBV3-2
j_gene: TRBJ2-1
d_gene: .
CDR3nt: TGTGCCAGCAGCCCACGTGGGGCAACCTACAATGAGCAGTTCTTC
CDR3aa: CASSPRGATYNEQFF

abundance: .
v_gene: TRBV9
j_gene: TRBJ2-7
d_gene: .
CDR3nt: TGTGCCAGCAGCGCCGACGACAGGCCCGGAAGCTCCTACGAGCAGTACTTC
CDR3aa: CASSADDRPGSSYEQYF

abundance: .
v_gene: TRBV2
j_gene: TRBJ2-7
d_gene: TRBD1
CDR3nt: TGTGCCAGCAGCCCTCACCGGACAGGACCCTCCTACGAGCAGTACTTC
CDR3aa: CASSPHRTGPSYEQYF

abundance: .
v_gene: TRBV3-1/TRBV3-2
j_gene: TRBJ2-3
d_gene: TRBD2
CDR3nt: TGTGCCAGCAGCCAAGGGGGGGGGAACACAGATACGCAGTATTTT
CDR3aa: CASSQGGGNTDTQYF

abundance: .
v_gene: TRBV24-1
j_gene: TRBJ2-2
d_gene: TRBD1
CDR3nt: TGTGCCACCAGTGATGTAGGGACAGCGAACACCGGGGAGCTGTTTTTT
CDR3aa: CATSDVGTANTGELFF

abundance: .
v_gene: TRBV28
j_gene: TRBJ1-1
d_gene: .
CDR3nt: TGTGCCAGCAGGGATACAGGGTTGTGGACTGAAGCTTTCTTT
CDR3aa: CASRDTGLWTEAFF

abundance: .
v_gene: TRBV28
j_gene: TRBJ2-3
d_gene: TRBD2
CDR3nt: TGTGCCAGCAGTTTATTCTCGCTAGCGGGAGATACGCAGTATTTT
CDR3aa: CASSLFSLAGDTQYF

abundance: once
v_gene: TRBV7-9
j_gene: TRBJ1-5
d_gene: TRBD1
CDR3nt: TGTGCCAGCAGCTTCCAGACAGGGGCGGGGTACAACAACAATCAGCCCCAGCATTTT
CDR3aa: CASSFQTGAGYNNNQPQHF

abundance: .
v_gene: TRBV28
j_gene: TRBJ1-5
d_gene: .
CDR3nt: TGTGCCAGCACCGGTCGCAGGGTTGTAATTCAGCCCCAGCATTTT
CDR3aa: CASTGRRVVIQPQHF

abundance: .
v_gene: TRBV11-2
j_gene: TRBJ2-2
d_gene: TRBD2
CDR3nt: TGTGCCAGCAGCTTAGGGGCGGCTAGCGGAAACACCGGGGAGCTGTTTTTT
CDR3aa: CASSLGAASGNTGELFF

abundance: .
v_gene: TRBV7-6
j_gene: TRBJ2-6
d_gene: .
CDR3nt: TGTGCCAGCAGCTTAGGAGGGAGGGGGGCCAACGTCCTGACTTTC
CDR3aa: CASSLGGRGANVLTF

abundance: .
v_gene: TRBV7-3
j_gene: TRBJ2-3
d_gene: TRBD2
CDR3nt: TGTGCCAGCAGCCCTAGCGGGGGGGCCCTAGATACGCAGTATTTT
CDR3aa: CASSPSGGALDTQYF

abundance: .
v_gene: TRBV5-6
j_gene: TRBJ2-7
d_gene: TRBD1
CDR3nt: TGTGCCAGCAGCTCCTCCCCTACAGGGGACCTCTCGCAGTACTTC
CDR3aa: CASSSSPTGDLSQYF

abundance: .
v_gene: TRBV6-4
j_gene: TRBJ1-6
d_gene: TRBD1
CDR3nt: TGTGCCAGCACAATTCCGGGACAGGGACGTTCACCCCTCCACTTT
CDR3aa: CASTIPGQGRSPLHF

abundance: few
v_gene: TRBV28
j_gene: TRBJ1-1
d_gene: .
CDR3nt: TGTGCCAGCAGTTTATGGGGGCGATTCACTGAAGCTTTCTTT
CDR3aa: CASSLWGRFTEAFF

abundance: .
v_gene: TRBV6-4
j_gene: TRBJ1-1
d_gene: .
CDR3nt: TGTGCCAGCACCCTCTACACTGAAGCTTTCTTT
CDR3aa: CASTLYTEAFF

abundance: .
v_gene: TRBV29-1
j_gene: TRBJ2-7
d_gene: TRBD2
CDR3nt: TGCAGCGTAACCACTCTTCGCCGGGGGGGTTCCTACGAGCAGTACTTC
CDR3aa: CSVTTLRRGGSYEQYF

abundance: .
v_gene: TRBV7-9
j_gene: TRBJ2-5
d_gene: .
CDR3nt: TGTGCCAGCAGCGGGGCGCAAGAGACCCAGTACTTC
CDR3aa: CASSGAQETQYF

abundance: .
v_gene: TRBV27
j_gene: TRBJ2-3
d_gene: .
CDR3nt: TGTGCCAGCAGTTCTGTGGGGCTTAGCACAGATACGCAGTATTTT
CDR3aa: CASSSVGLSTDTQYF

abundance: .
v_gene: TRBV19
j_gene: TRBJ1-4
d_gene: TRBD1
CDR3nt: TGTGCCAGTAGTAGGACAGGGAACAACTTGGAAAAACTGTTTTTT
CDR3aa: CASSRTGNNLEKLFF

abundance: .
v_gene: TRBV9
j_gene: TRBJ2-3
d_gene: .
CDR3nt: TGTGCCAGCAGCGTAGCTTTGTCCAGGGCAGATACGCAGTATTTT
CDR3aa: CASSVALSRADTQYF

abundance: few
v_gene: TRBV2
j_gene: TRBJ2-3
d_gene: .
CDR3nt: TGTGCCAGCACTTACGGTCCAGATACGCAGTATTTT
CDR3aa: CASTYGPDTQYF

abundance: .
v_gene: TRBV5-1
j_gene: TRBJ2-3
d_gene: TRBD2
CDR3nt: TGCGCCAGCAGCTCCAGCGGGGATGGCACAGATACGCAGTATTTT
CDR3aa: CASSSSGDGTDTQYF

abundance: .
v_gene: TRBV28
j_gene: TRBJ2-1
d_gene: .
CDR3nt: TGTGCCAGCAGTCCGCTGGAGGGGAATGAGCAGTTCTTC
CDR3aa: CASSPLEGNEQFF

abundance: .
v_gene: TRBV6-5
j_gene: TRBJ1-1
d_gene: .
CDR3nt: TGTGCCAGCATGGACACCGACACTGAAGCTTTCTTT
CDR3aa: CASMDTDTEAFF

abundance: .
v_gene: TRBV4-1
j_gene: TRBJ2-4
d_gene: TRBD1
CDR3nt: TGCGCCAGCAGCCAAGAGGGGACAGGGTTAAACATTCAGTACTTC
CDR3aa: CASSQEGTGLNIQYF

abundance: once
v_gene: TRBV28
j_gene: TRBJ2-5
d_gene: .
CDR3nt: TGTGCCAGCAGTTCAAGAACAAAAGAGACCCAGTACTTC
CDR3aa: CASSSRTKETQYF

abundance: once
v_gene: TRBV28
j_gene: TRBJ1-5
d_gene: .
CDR3nt: TGTGCCAGCACCACAGGGATACGCAATCAGCCCCAGCATTTT
CDR3aa: CASTTGIRNQPQHF

abundance: once
v_gene: TRBV27
j_gene: TRBJ1-2
d_gene: TRBD1
CDR3nt: TGTGCCAGCAGTCCGAGAAGACAGGGTTGGTTTGTTAATCGTGGCTACACCTTC
CDR3aa: CASSPRRQGWFVNRGYTF

abundance: .
v_gene: TRBV19
j_gene: TRBJ2-1
d_gene: TRBD2
CDR3nt: TGTGCCAGTAGTATAGGTACGACTAGCGGGACCAACCACAATGAGCAGTTCTTC
CDR3aa: CASSIGTTSGTNHNEQFF

abundance: .
v_gene: TRBV7-3
j_gene: TRBJ1-1
d_gene: .
CDR3nt: TGTGCCAGCAGCTTAACGGGGAGAACTGAAGCTTTCTTT
CDR3aa: CASSLTGRTEAFF

abundance: .
v_gene: TRBV5-1
j_gene: TRBJ1-2
d_gene: TRBD1
CDR3nt: TGCGCCAGCAGCCCGACAGGGGTCGCCTATGGCTACACCTTC
CDR3aa: CASSPTGVAYGYTF

abundance: .
v_gene: TRBV28
j_gene: TRBJ2-5
d_gene: TRBD2
CDR3nt: TGTGCCAGCAGTTTGGTGGCGGGAGCGGTCCGAGAGACCCAGTACTTC
CDR3aa: CASSLVAGAVRETQYF

abundance: .
v_gene: TRBV7-4
j_gene: TRBJ2-5
d_gene: TRBD2
CDR3nt: TGTGCCAGCAGCTTTAATTGTGGACTAGAGATCCGAGAGACCCAGTACTTC
CDR3aa: CASSFNCGLEIRETQYF

abundance: .
v_gene: TRBV2
j_gene: TRBJ2-2
d_gene: TRBD1
CDR3nt: TGTGCCAGCAGTTGGGACAGGGGTGGTATCGGGGAGCTGTTTTTT
CDR3aa: CASSWDRGGIGELFF

abundance: once
v_gene: TRBV7-3
j_gene: TRBJ2-2
d_gene: TRBD1
CDR3nt: TGTGCCAGCAGCAAGACAGGGGAGTTCACCGGGGAGCTGTTTTTT
CDR3aa: CASSKTGEFTGELFF

abundance: once
v_gene: TRBV9
j_gene: TRBJ2-5
d_gene: TRBD2
CDR3nt: TGTGCCAGCAGCAATGGACTAGCGGAAGAGACCCAGTACTTC
CDR3aa: CASSNGLAEETQYF

abundance: .
v_gene: TRBV28
j_gene: TRBJ1-3
d_gene: .
CDR3nt: TGTGCCAGCAGTTTAAGTCATCAAGGGAGGGGAGTCTATTTT
CDR3aa: CASSLSHQGRGVYF

abundance: .
v_gene: TRBV5-1
j_gene: TRBJ1-1
d_gene: .
CDR3nt: TGCGCCAGCAGCGGAGAGTATCGGGAAGCTTTCTTT
CDR3aa: CASSGEYREAFF

abundance: .
v_gene: TRBV3-1/TRBV3-2
j_gene: TRBJ2-3
d_gene: .
CDR3nt: TGTGCCAGCAGCCAAGATTATCCCGTCGCAGATACGCAGTATTTT
CDR3aa: CASSQDYPVADTQYF

abundance: few
v_gene: TRBV1
j_gene: TRBJ2-1
d_gene: .
CDR3nt: TGCACCAGCAGCCAAGATCTAACGTACCCTCATAGCGGGGGGGCGGGCAATGAGCAGTTCTTC
CDR3aa: CTSSQDLTYPHSGGAGNEQFF

abundance: .
v_gene: TRBV6-2/TRBV6-3
j_gene: TRBJ2-2
d_gene: .
CDR3nt: TGTGCCAGCAGCTCCCGGAACAGGGTCGGCACCGGGGAGCTGTTTTTT
CDR3aa: CASSSRNRVGTGELFF

abundance: .
v_gene: TRBV2
j_gene: TRBJ1-2
d_gene: TRBD1
CDR3nt: TGTGCCAGCAGTGGTGAGGAGTGGGACAGGGGAGGACTAGGCTACACCTTC
CDR3aa: CASSGEEWDRGGLGYTF

abundance: .
v_gene: TRBV5-8
j_gene: TRBJ1-5
d_gene: .
CDR3nt: TGTGCCAGCAGCTTGAGCATACAGCCCCAGCATTTT
CDR3aa: CASSLSIQPQHF

abundance: .
v_gene: TRBV7-3
j_gene: TRBJ2-5
d_gene: TRBD2
CDR3nt: TGTGCCAGCAGCTTAGCGGGGGGGTACCAAGAGACCCAGTACTTC
CDR3aa: CASSLAGGYQETQYF

abundance: .
v_gene: TRBV19
j_gene: TRBJ2-4
d_gene: TRBD2
CDR3nt: TGTGCCAGTAGTATCCTAGCGGGAGGGCGCGCCAAAAACATTCAGTACTTC
CDR3aa: CASSILAGGRAKNIQYF